The rows below give T cell receptor beta chains drawn from one sample of a study of CD8+CD57+ T cells in acquired aplastic anemia. Each CDR3 protein is one row after TCRdb ran MiXCR on the reads. This sample yields tens of thousands of distinct CDR3 sequences, of which about 78% are seen a single time; around 34% belongs to the top ten. The sample taken for sequencing was sorted CD4+, CD8+, or CD8+CD57+ T cells (not recorded which) from PBMCs. These receptors were taken from a human donor in good health, serving as a control. Each CDR3 is given with its conserved first and last residue. The D gene is left open where the match is weak. Clone size, where shown, is once, few, many, or a class for clones that have expanded.

CDR3 DNA,CDR3 protein,J gene,D gene,clone size,CDR3 length,V gene
TGTGCCAGCAGCTACGGACAGGGAAGTGAAAAACTGTTTTTT,CASSYGQGSEKLFF,TRBJ1-4,TRBD1,many,14,TRBV5-8
TGTGCCAGTAGACCCGGGGCAGGGTCGTATGGCTACACCTTC,CASRPGAGSYGYTF,TRBJ1-2,.,.,14,TRBV19
TGTGCCAGTAGTATGGAGCCTTCCTATGGGACAGGGGGCGCTGGTGAAAAACTGTTTTTT,CASSMEPSYGTGGAGEKLFF,TRBJ1-4,TRBD1,.,20,TRBV19
TGTGCCAGTAACCCACCTACCGGGCACTATGGCTACACCTTC,CASNPPTGHYGYTF,TRBJ1-2,.,.,14,TRBV19
TGCAGCGGCCTCAGGACCGATGACTCTGGGGCCAACGTCCTGACTTTC,CSGLRTDDSGANVLTF,TRBJ2-6,.,.,16,TRBV29-1
TGTGCCAGCAGCCCGGACAGGAAATATGGCTACACCTTC,CASSPDRKYGYTF,TRBJ1-2,TRBD1,.,13,TRBV7-3
TGCAGCGTTGCAACAGGGGATGAGCAGTTCTTC,CSVATGDEQFF,TRBJ2-1,TRBD1,.,11,TRBV29-1
TGTGCCAGCTCCGGGACAGGGCGTGCCGGGGAGCTGTTTTTT,CASSGTGRAGELFF,TRBJ2-2,TRBD1,.,14,TRBV3-1
TGTGCCAGTAGTGGATACGGGACAGTGTACGAGCAGTACTTC,CASSGYGTVYEQYF,TRBJ2-7,TRBD1,.,14,TRBV19
TGTGCCACCAGCACCCTGGACAGCATCTATGGCTACACCTTC,CATSTLDSIYGYTF,TRBJ1-2,.,.,14,TRBV15
TGTGCCAGCAGCTTAGGGGAGATCTACGAGCAGTACTTC,CASSLGEIYEQYF,TRBJ2-7,.,medium-sized,13,TRBV7-9
TGTGCCAGCAGCTCGACAGGGTTCACAGATACGCAGTATTTT,CASSSTGFTDTQYF,TRBJ2-3,TRBD1,.,14,TRBV6-4
TGTGCCAGCATGCTGGGGGGGAACACTGAAGCTTTCTTT,CASMLGGNTEAFF,TRBJ1-1,.,few,13,TRBV2
TGCGCCAGCGGACTAGCGGGTAGCACAGATACGCAGTATTTT,CASGLAGSTDTQYF,TRBJ2-3,TRBD2,medium-sized,14,TRBV10-2
TGTGCCAGCAGCCAAGATATTGGTCAGCCTGTGGATACGCAGTATTTT,CASSQDIGQPVDTQYF,TRBJ2-3,.,.,16,TRBV4-2
TGTGCCAGCAGTTTACAAGAGGAAAAACTGTTTTTT,CASSLQEEKLFF,TRBJ1-4,.,once,12,TRBV2
TGTGCCAGTAGCGACAGGGGCTTATATTCACCCCTCCACTTT,CASSDRGLYSPLHF,TRBJ1-6,TRBD1,.,14,TRBV19
TGTGCCAGCAGTGAAGGCTCCTACGAGCAGTACTTC,CASSEGSYEQYF,TRBJ2-7,.,few,12,TRBV2
TGTGCCACCAGTGATTCGGTAGCGGGGCTCAATGAGCAGTTCTTC,CATSDSVAGLNEQFF,TRBJ2-1,TRBD2,.,15,TRBV24-1
TGTGCCAGTAGTATCGGACTAGCGGGGGGGGAGACCCAGTACTTC,CASSIGLAGGETQYF,TRBJ2-5,TRBD2,few,15,TRBV19
TGTGCCACCAGTGAAGGGACAGTTACAGATACGCAGTATTTT,CATSEGTVTDTQYF,TRBJ2-3,TRBD1,.,14,TRBV24-1
TGTGCCAGTAGTATCGATATAGCTAACTATGGCTACACCTTC,CASSIDIANYGYTF,TRBJ1-2,.,.,14,TRBV19
TGTGCCAGCAGCCGGATTGGGACAGGGACCTACGAGCAGTACTTC,CASSRIGTGTYEQYF,TRBJ2-7,TRBD1,.,15,TRBV7-8
TGCAGCGTTGATGCTACAGCTGAAGCTTTCTTT,CSVDATAEAFF,TRBJ1-1,.,.,11,TRBV29-1
TGTGCCAGCAGCTTAGCGGTGACTAGCGGGAACACCGGGGAGCTGTTTTTT,CASSLAVTSGNTGELFF,TRBJ2-2,TRBD2,many,17,TRBV7-9
TGTGCCAGCAGCCTTGGTGAGAACACTGAAGCTTTCTTT,CASSLGENTEAFF,TRBJ1-1,.,many,13,TRBV7-9
TGTGCCAGCAGCTTAGGGGTTGGAAACACCATATATTTT,CASSLGVGNTIYF,TRBJ1-3,.,.,13,TRBV7-6
TGTGCCAGCAGTTTGTCACAGGCCTACGAGCAGTACTTC,CASSLSQAYEQYF,TRBJ2-7,.,many,13,TRBV28
TGCAGTGCTAGGCGGGGGGGCGGGACAGATACGCAGTATTTT,CSARRGGGTDTQYF,TRBJ2-3,TRBD2,.,14,TRBV20-1